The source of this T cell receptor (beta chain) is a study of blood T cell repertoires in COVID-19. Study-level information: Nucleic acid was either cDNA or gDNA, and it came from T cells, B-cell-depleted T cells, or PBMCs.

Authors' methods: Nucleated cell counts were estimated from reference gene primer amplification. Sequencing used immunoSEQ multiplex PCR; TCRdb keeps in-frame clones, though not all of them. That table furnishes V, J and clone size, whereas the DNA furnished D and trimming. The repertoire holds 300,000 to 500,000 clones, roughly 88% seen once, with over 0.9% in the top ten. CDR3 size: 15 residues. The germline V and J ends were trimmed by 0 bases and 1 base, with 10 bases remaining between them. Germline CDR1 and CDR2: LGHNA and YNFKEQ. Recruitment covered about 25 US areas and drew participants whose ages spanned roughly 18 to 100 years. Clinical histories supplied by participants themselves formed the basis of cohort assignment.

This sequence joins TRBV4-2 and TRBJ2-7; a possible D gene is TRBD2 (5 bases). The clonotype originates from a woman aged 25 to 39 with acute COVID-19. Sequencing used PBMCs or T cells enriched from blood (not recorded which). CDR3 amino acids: CASSQEDYHSYEQYF. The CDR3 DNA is TGTGCCAGCAGCCAAGAAGACTACCATTCCTACGAGCAGTACTTC.